These 5 T cell receptor beta chains were all obtained from the same sample, sequenced in a study of Graves' ophthalmopathy and Graves' hyperthyroidism. Amplification of TCR beta CDR3 regions used RNA transcripts. First-round RT-PCR used HTBI primers; second-round multiplex PCR followed. A single record per CDR3 protein comes from TCRdb applying MiXCR to the multiplex PCR reads. The sample has hundreds of thousands of distinct CDR3 sequences; 22% are singletons. Material: peripheral blood. These receptors were collected from a woman under 30 with stable Graves' hyperthyroidism. Some clones in this sample may be carry-over from other donors' samples.

This rearrangement joins TRBV5-1 to TRBJ2-6, with D hard to call. The CDR3 length is 14 residues. Trimming took off 0 bases at V and 4 bases at J, with 5 bases between the two ends. The germline gives CDR1 SGHRS, CDR2 YFSETQ. The CDR3 sequence is CASSLAPGANVLTF. Written as DNA, the CDR3 is TGCGCCAGCAGCTTGGCTCCCGGGGCCAACGTCCTGACTTTC.

This clonotype was seen many times. The rearrangement links TRBV12-5 to TRBJ1-1; 7 positions match TRBD1. The CDR3 length is 14 residues. V lost 6 bases and J lost 1; bases outside the gene matches: 5. The germline CDR1 and CDR2 sequences are LGHNT and FRNRAP. The DNA of the CDR3 is TGTGCTAGTGGAAGGACAGGCCCGAACACTGAAGCTTTCTTT. Amino acids: CASGRTGPNTEAFF.

This clonotype was counted ten times or more. V and J are TRBV2 and TRBJ2-2; D ambiguous. This CDR3 has 11 amino acids. Trimming pared 4 bases from V and 8 bases from J, leaving 5 bases between. CDR1 SNHLY and CDR2 FYNNEI come from the germline V gene. CDR3 in amino acids: CASSVAGELFF. For the CDR3, the DNA is TGTGCCAGCAGTGTTGCGGGGGAGCTGTTTTTT.

In this sample, this clonotype turned up many times. This rearrangement joins TRBV4-1 to TRBJ1-2; D remains unclear. Germline V CDR1 and CDR2: MGHRA, YSYEKL. Trimming shortened V by 3 bases and J by 0 bases, and 5 bases separated the two germline ends. The CDR3 spans 13 residues. The CDR3 bases are TGCGCCAGCAGCCAGACACCTAACTATGGCTACACCTTC. Translated: CASSQTPNYGYTF.

This clonotype was seen repeatedly, ten times or more. J is TRBJ2-7 and V is TRBV30, with a tentative D call TRBD2 (6 bases). The germline V and J ends were trimmed by 5 bases and 0 bases, with 23 bases remaining between them. The CDR3 totals 17 residues. CDR1 and CDR2 from the germline V gene are GTSNPN and SVGIG (reference sequence). CDR3: CAWDRGLFGRNSYEQYF. Written as DNA, the CDR3 is TGTGCCTGGGATAGGGGACTCTTCGGGCGCAACTCCTACGAGCAGTACTTC.